Presented here are 9 T cell receptor beta chains from one specimen sequenced in a study of blood T cell repertoires in COVID-19. Libraries were prepared by immunoSEQ multiplex PCR; TCRdb keeps only in-frame clonotypes and omits some of them. Among tens of thousands of clones listed, 60% to 80% were seen once. Sequencing used peripheral blood. These receptors all come from a man aged 55 to 70 with acute or convalescent COVID-19.

This clone is large. The rearrangement links TRBV7-2 to TRBJ1-1, with TRBD1 matching over 11 bases. The V gene end was trimmed by 5 bases and the J gene end by 4 bases; junction bases not matched to a gene: 3. The CDR3 sequence is 14 residues long. The germline V gene encodes CDR1 SGHTA and CDR2 FQGNSA. CDR3 residues: CASSRDRGGTEAFF. As DNA, the CDR3 is TGTGCCAGCAGCCGGGACAGGGGGGGCACTGAAGCTTTCTTT.

This clone was seen only a few times. The chain employs TRBV6-5 and TRBJ2-7; D is possibly TRBD2 (6 bases). The V and J ends lost 7 bases and 5 bases respectively, with 12 bases between them. Germline values: CDR1 MNHEY, CDR2 SVGAGI. This CDR3 has 12 amino acids. The CDR3 sequence: CASIKREHEQYF. CDR3 bases: TGTGCCAGCATCAAACGGGAGCACGAGCAGTACTTC.

The gene calls are TRBV10-3 and TRBJ1-2, with 8 bases identical to TRBD1. CDR1 ENHRY and CDR2 SYGVKD come from the germline V gene. There are 13 residues in the CDR3. Unmatched junction bases numbered 6, after V lost 4 bases and J lost 8 bases. The CDR3 here is CAISATGGEGYTF. CDR3 DNA: TGTGCCATCAGTGCTACAGGGGGAGAAGGCTACACCTTC.

This chain joins TRBV5-4 and TRBJ1-2; a weak D match, TRBD1 (5 bases). The V gene lost 0 bases and the J gene lost 4 bases, with 13 bases spanning the gap. This CDR3 is 15 amino acids long. Germline V gives CDR1 SGHNT, CDR2 YYREEE (reference sequence). The CDR3 region has the DNA TGTGCCAGCAGCTTGGAGCCGGGGGAGGTCTATGGCTACACCTTC. This gives the protein CASSLEPGEVYGYTF.

Here the CDR3 reads CASSPTRVGSTDTQYF. The CDR3 nucleotides are TGTGCCAGCAGCCCAACCAGGGTAGGAAGCACAGATACGCAGTATTTT. This chain uses TRBV7-9 with TRBJ2-3; tentatively, D is TRBD1 (5 bases). V was pared by 5 bases and J by 0 bases, with 15 bases between. The CDR3 has 16 residues. Germline lookup yields CDR1 SEHNR and CDR2 FQNEAQ (reference sequence).

The chain carries TRBV10-3 and TRBJ2-3; TRBD2 aligns across 8 bases. The germline V gene encodes CDR1 ENHRY and CDR2 SYGVKD. The CDR3 sequence is 16 residues long. Losses at the gene ends were 3 bases for V and 5 bases for J; bases not matched to a gene: 10. The CDR3 is CAISDRGGQGLDTQYF. The CDR3 DNA follows: TGTGCCATCAGTGATCGCGGGGGGCAGGGGTTAGATACGCAGTATTTT.

This clone was seen only a few times. CDR3 in amino acids: CATSPGAGNTIYF. The CDR3 bases are TGTGCCACCAGCCCAGGGGCCGGAAACACCATATATTTT. The chain links TRBV15 to TRBJ1-3; maybe TRBD1 (6 bases). The V gene's germline CDR1 is LNHNV and CDR2 YYDKDF (reference sequence). The CDR3 runs 13 residues. The germline V and J ends were trimmed by 5 bases and 4 bases, with 9 bases remaining between them. The variable domain in full, with the rest retrieved from reference TRBV15 and TRBJ1-3, is DAMVIQNPRYQVTQFGKPVTLSCSQTLNHNVMYWYQQKSSQAPKLLFHYYDKDFNNEADTPDNFQSRRPNTSFCFLDIRSPGLGDTAMYLCATSPGAGNTIYFGEGSWLTVV.

This rearrangement joins TRBV2 to TRBJ2-7, with D maybe TRBD2 (7 bases). V lost 5 bases, J lost 2 bases, and 16 bases lay in between. The CDR3 consists of 15 residues. Germline V lookup: CDR1 SNHLY, CDR2 FYNNEI. CDR3 in amino acids: CASSSQGRGAYEQYF. The CDR3 nucleotides read TGTGCCAGCAGTTCCCAGGGGAGGGGGGCCTACGAGCAGTACTTC.

This sequence joins TRBV30 and TRBJ1-1, with D possibly being TRBD1 (6 bases). CDR3 length equals 13 residues. Trimming took off 1 base at V and 2 bases at J, with 8 bases between the two ends. Germline loops: CDR1 GTSNPN, CDR2 SVGIG (reference sequence). Here the CDR3 reads CAWSEDSNTEAFF. The CDR3, as DNA: TGTGCCTGGAGTGAGGACAGCAACACTGAAGCTTTCTTT.